This TCR beta chain was sequenced in a study of blood T cell repertoires in COVID-19. Study information: Samples representing acute and convalescent COVID-19 were sourced from the United States, Italy and Spain. PBMCs, B-cell-depleted T cells, or T cells provided the cDNA or gDNA that made up the material.

This clone was seen once. Germline V CDR1 and CDR2: SGHRS, YFSETQ. With 4 bases clipped from V and 6 bases from J, the junction kept 8 bases outside the gene matches. The CDR3 sequence is 16 residues long. Original analysis: Amplification with reference gene primers provided the estimates of nucleated cell counts. Sequenced by immunoSEQ multiplex PCR; TCRdb stores in-frame clones only, minus some. V, J and clone size were drawn from that table, and D and trimming were deduced from the DNA. The profile shows 50,000 to 70,000 clones, 70% to 90% of them singletons. The clonotype comes from a man aged 50 or older with active COVID-19. The specimen was peripheral blood. This chain links TRBV5-1 with TRBJ2-1; 12 nucleotides match TRBD2. CDR3 protein: CASSKASGRAGNEQFF. In DNA, the CDR3 is TGCGCCAGCAGCAAGGCTAGCGGGAGGGCCGGCAATGAGCAGTTCTTC.